These 22 T cell receptor beta chains came from one sample sequenced in a study of tumor and adjacent non-tumor tissue in lung cancer. No cell sorting was done before RNA was extracted from the tissue. Distant lung tissue was collected more than 3 cm away from the tumor edge. Three rounds of nested PCR, following a modified ARM-PCR protocol, produced the TCRbeta library. TCRdb re-derived calls from the multiplex PCR reads in MiXCR, one entry per CDR3 protein. The sample consists of 80,000 to 130,000 distinct CDR3 sequences, roughly 60% of them appearing once. Sequencing input: distant non-tumor lung tissue. The receptors were gathered from a man aged 25 to 40 with non-small cell lung cancer.

The V and J genes are TRBV20-1 and TRBJ1-5; a weak D match, TRBD1 (5 bases). V lost 6 bases and J 3 bases, leaving 21 bases between the germline ends. The CDR3 length is 16 residues. The germline CDR1 and CDR2 sequences are DFQATT and SNEGSKA (reference sequence). The CDR3 protein is CSAGGQGAADNQPQHF. The CDR3, as DNA: TGCAGTGCCGGAGGCCAAGGGGCCGCGGACAATCAGCCCCAGCATTTT.

This clonotype has ten or more counts. V is TRBV6-2 or TRBV6-3 and J is TRBJ2-1, with 10 nucleotides matching TRBD1. The CDR3 extends over 14 amino acids. V gave up 8 bases and J gave up 6 bases; unmatched junction bases: 7. CDR1 and CDR2 (germline): MNHEY, SVGEGT. CDR3 region: CASLTGTGVNEQFF. The CDR3 bases are TGTGCCAGCCTTACCGGGACAGGGGTCAATGAGCAGTTCTTC.

In the case of this clonotype: A read error may account for a junction end that differs from germline. The CDR3 reads CASNGYPNTEAIF. The CDR3 bases are TGTGCTAGCAATGGATACCCGAACACTGAAGCTATCTTT. This sequence joins TRBV6-2 or TRBV6-3 and TRBJ1-1; D is uncertain. The CDR3 runs 13 residues. CDR1 and CDR2 from the germline V gene are MNHEY and SVGEGT.

This clonotype was detected a few times. V usage is TRBV11-3 and J usage is TRBJ2-7, with a weak D call TRBD2 (5 bases). Germline lookup yields CDR1 SGHNT and CDR2 YENEEA. The V gene lost 8 bases and the J gene lost 3 bases, with 23 bases spanning the gap. This CDR3 has 16 residues. The CDR3 spells CASGSSLGSSNYEQYF. DNA of the CDR3: TGTGCCAGCGGCTCGTCCTTGGGGAGTTCGAACTACGAGCAGTACTTC.

A word on this clonotype: A junction boundary mismatches the germline segment, possibly from a read error. The chain employs TRBV4-1 and TRBJ1-1; the D is unclear. The germline V gene encodes CDR1 MGHRA and CDR2 YSYEKL. The CDR3 runs to 15 residues. CDR3 in amino acids: CTSSQERAQNTEAFF. The CDR3 DNA reads TGCACCAGCAGCCAAGAGCGGGCACAGAACACTGAAGCTTTCTTT.

This clonotype was observed a handful of times. CDR3 sequence: CASSPHEGVYNEQFF. The CDR3 DNA follows: TGTGCCAGCAGCCCGCACGAGGGGGTTTACAATGAGCAGTTCTTC. The V gene is TRBV11-2, the J gene TRBJ2-1, with a possible D match to TRBD1 (6 bases). Between the trimmed V and J ends, which lost 5 bases and 4 bases, there was a span of 15 bases. This CDR3 has 15 residues. CDR1 SGHAT and CDR2 FQNNGV come from the germline V gene.

As concerns this clonotype: A read error may account for a junction end that differs from germline. J is TRBJ1-6 and V is TRBV12-3 or TRBV12-4; D may be TRBD1 (5 bases). The CDR3 runs to 14 residues. CDR3 in amino acids: CASGFKSGNSPLHF. The CDR3 DNA reads TGTGCCAGCGGTTTTAAGTCAGGGAATTCACCCCTCCACTTT.

This clonotype was recorded only once. The junction differs from germline at one of its ends, possibly a read error. The rearrangement links TRBV5-1 to TRBJ1-2; the D is unclear. From germline, CDR1 is SGHRS and CDR2 YFSETQ. The CDR3 is 14 residues long. DNA of the CDR3: TGCGCCAGTAGCTTGAGCTCTTCTAACTATGGCTACACCTTC. It translates to CASSLSSSNYGYTF.

For this clonotype: Since a much larger clone is just one base distant, this may be a read error. The chain couples TRBV6-1 to TRBJ2-7; TRBD2 is a possible D gene (5 bases). The CDR3 length is 14 residues. Trimming took 2 bases from V and 5 from J, leaving 13 bases between them. Per germline, CDR1 MNHNS and CDR2 SASEGT. The CDR3 loop is CASSESRGRDEQYF. CDR3 nucleotide sequence: TGTGCCAGCAGTGAAAGTCGGGGTCGCGACGAGCAGTACTTC.

This clonotype was observed a few times. The junction departs from germline at one end; a sequencing error may be responsible. The chain combines TRBV20-1 with TRBJ1-2, with 9 bases that match TRBD1. There are 15 residues in the CDR3. Per the germline V gene, CDR1 is DFQATT and CDR2 is SNEGSKA (reference sequence). CDR3 sequence: CSAGDEQGAGRGYTF. The CDR3, as DNA: TGCAGTGCTGGAGATGAACAGGGGGCTGGTCGGGGCTACACCTTC.

V is TRBV20-1 and J is TRBJ1-1, with 7 bases matching TRBD1. Germline loops: CDR1 DFQATT, CDR2 SNEGSKA (reference sequence). The CDR3 length is 12 residues. Trimming at V came to 7 bases and at J to 6 bases, leaving 8 bases not matched to a gene. CDR3 sequence: CSDNRGLAEAFF. The CDR3 DNA sequence: TGCAGTGATAACAGGGGACTGGCTGAAGCTTTCTTT.

This chain links TRBV5-1 with TRBJ1-2; TRBD1 is a possible D gene (6 bases). V lost 5 bases and J 3 bases, leaving 14 bases between the germline ends. Germline-derived CDR1 and CDR2 are SGHRS and YFSETQ. CDR3 length: 14 residues. CDR3 DNA sequence: TGCGCCAGCAGGGAAGGGGGTGGTCACTATGGCTACACCTTC. Translation gives CASREGGGHYGYTF.

To note about this clonotype: This may stem from a read error, because a much larger clone lies one nucleotide away. DNA for the CDR3: TGTGCCATCAATGAGGGTGGAAACACCGGGGAGCTGTTTTTT. It is translated as CAINEGGNTGELFF. This chain uses TRBV10-3 with TRBJ2-2; tentative D call: TRBD2 (5 bases). This CDR3 has 14 residues. Germline CDR1 is ENHRY and CDR2 is SYGVKD.

This clonotype was recorded only once. V usage is TRBV4-1 and J usage is TRBJ1-2; 8 positions agree with TRBD1. With V trimmed by 0 bases and J by 8 bases, 14 bases remained unmatched. The CDR3 length is 17 residues. Germline V lookup: CDR1 MGHRA, CDR2 YSYEKL. CDR3 coding DNA: TGCGCCAGCAGCCAAGATAGGCCCGCAGGGGGCGCACGCGGCTACACCTTC. Its translation is CASSQDRPAGGARGYTF.

A remark on this clonotype: At one of its ends the junction is not consistent with the germline gene, which may arise from a read error. The rearrangement links TRBV6-2 or TRBV6-3 to TRBJ2-1, with 7 bases that match TRBD2. Germline V lookup: CDR1 MNHEY, CDR2 SVGEGT. This CDR3 spans 16 amino acids. This CDR3 is CASSREGGSPYNGQFF. The CDR3 region has the DNA TGTGCCAGCAGTAGGGAAGGCGGGAGCCCCTACAATGGGCAGTTCTTC.

This clonotype was counted only a few times. This may be a read error: a much more frequent sequence differs by one nucleotide. This chain uses TRBV6-1 with TRBJ1-6; D is perhaps TRBD1 (5 bases). Germline lookup yields CDR1 MNHNS and CDR2 SASEGT. The CDR3 is 14 amino acids. The V end lost 10 bases, the J end lost 9 bases, and 19 bases lay between the germline ends. In DNA, the CDR3 is TGTGCCACCGAGGCAGGCAGGGATCTTTCACCCCTCCACTTT. The encoded protein is CATEAGRDLSPLHF.

The gene calls are TRBV11-2 and TRBJ2-1; no definite D call. The germline V and J ends were trimmed by 7 bases and 7 bases, with 17 bases remaining between them. Germline CDR1 reads SGHAT; CDR2 reads FQNNGV. The CDR3 is 14 residues long. CDR3 coding DNA: TGTGCCAGCACCTCCAGAACGGGTAGTAATGAGCAGTTCTTC. It codes for CASTSRTGSNEQFF.

A remark on this clonotype: The junction departs from the called germline gene at one end, perhaps through a read error. The chain is built from TRBV4-3 and TRBJ2-1; D is possibly TRBD2 (6 bases). This CDR3 contains 14 residues. Germline assignment: CDR1 LGHNA and CDR2 YSLEER. CDR3 loop: CASTQGLTNNEQFF. In DNA form, the CDR3 reads TGCGCCAGCACCCAGGGACTGACTAACAATGAACAGTTCTTC.

The V gene is TRBV12-3 or TRBV12-4, the J gene TRBJ2-7; D not resolved. V was clipped by 7 bases and J by 4 bases, with 14 bases between them. The CDR3 is 13 residues long. The CDR3 nucleotides are TGTGCCAGCAACTGGACGGGCTCTTACGAGCAGTACTTC. It is translated as CASNWTGSYEQYF.

The J gene is TRBJ2-1, the V gene TRBV11-2; D unresolved. This CDR3 region has 14 residues. Trimming pared 1 base from V and 7 bases from J, leaving 11 bases between. In germline, CDR1 is SGHAT, CDR2 FQNNGV. The CDR3 reads CASSLGWAMNEQFF. The DNA for the CDR3 is TGTGCCAGCAGCTTAGGGTGGGCAATGAATGAGCAGTTCTTC.

This clonotype was counted many times. The chain combines TRBV11-2 with TRBJ2-7, with D maybe TRBD2 (5 bases). In germline, CDR1 is SGHAT, CDR2 FQNNGV. Trimming shortened V by 5 bases and J by 2 bases, and 19 bases separated the two germline ends. This CDR3 region has 16 residues. The CDR3 coding sequence is TGTGCCAGCAGCCAAGGGTCGGGGTTTGGGGCCTACGAGCAGTACTTC. This codes for CASSQGSGFGAYEQYF.

For this clonotype: A much bigger clone sits one base away, suggesting this may be a read error. This sequence joins TRBV20-1 and TRBJ2-7, with TRBD2 as a possible D gene (7 bases). Trimming shortened V by 6 bases and J by 4 bases, and 16 bases separated the two germline ends. CDR1 DFQATT and CDR2 SNEGSKA come from the germline V gene (reference sequence). The CDR3 is made up of 13 amino acids. The CDR3 bases are TGCAGTGCCGAGGGCGGGGGCTGTTACGAGCAGTACTTC. This encodes CSAEGGGCYEQYF.